The rows below give T cell receptor beta chains drawn from one sample of a study of T cell responses to AZD1222 COVID-19 vaccine. The method was immunoSEQ multiplex PCR; TCRdb's version includes in-frame clones alone and lacks a portion of them. The table records some 150,000 clones, 90% to 95% of them present only once. Sequenced material: peripheral blood, taken 28 days after the second AZD1222 dose. Receptor source: an adult who received the AZD1222 COVID-19 vaccine. CDR3s include the opening cysteine and the closing phenylalanine or tryptophan. D genes are given only for firm matches. The listing skips clone size in some rows; elsewhere it reads once, few, many or a size class.

clone_size	d_call	v_call	j_call	cdr3_nt	cdr3_aa
NA	NA	TRBV5-1	TRBJ1-6	TGCGCCAGCAGCCCCTTGGGGAGGGGGAAGGCGAATTCACCCCTCCACTTT	CASSPLGRGKANSPLHF
NA	NA	TRBV19	TRBJ1-1	TGTGCCAGCCGGACTACCCAGGGAGGGAGCACTGAAGCTTTCTTT	CASRTTQGGSTEAFF
NA	NA	TRBV9	TRBJ2-1	TGTGCCAGCAGCGTAGTCCACAATGAGCAGTTCTTC	CASSVVHNEQFF
NA	TRBD2	TRBV4-1	TRBJ2-3	TGCGCCAGCAGCCAAGATGGTAGCGGGGGAACAGATACGCAGTATTTT	CASSQDGSGGTDTQYF
NA	TRBD2	TRBV28	TRBJ2-5	TGTGCCAGCAGTTCCCCGACTAGCGGTCAAGAGACCCAGTACTTC	CASSSPTSGQETQYF
NA	NA	TRBV6-5	TRBJ1-6	TGTGCCAGCAGAACCGGCAGCACCGGGACCCTCCACTTT	CASRTGSTGTLHF
NA	TRBD2	TRBV11-3	TRBJ2-3	TGTGCCAGCAGCTCCGGACTAGCTGATTACAGTGATACGCAGTATTTT	CASSSGLADYSDTQYF
NA	TRBD1	TRBV5-1	TRBJ2-1	TGCGCCAGCAGGCAGGGACAGGGGATCGGTAATGAGCAGTTCTTC	CASRQGQGIGNEQFF
NA	NA	TRBV3-1/TRBV3-2	TRBJ2-4	TGTGCCAGCAGCCAAGACGGTCCAAGTCAGTACTTC	CASSQDGPSQYF
NA	NA	TRBV5-1	TRBJ2-7	TGCGCCAGCAGCTTGGACAGCCACGAGCAGTACTTC	CASSLDSHEQYF
NA	NA	TRBV2	TRBJ2-1	TGTGCCAGCAGTCCGACAGGATATTCCTACAATGAGCAGTTCTTC	CASSPTGYSYNEQFF
NA	NA	TRBV6-5	TRBJ1-1	TGTGCCAGCAGTAACTCCGAGGGATACCGTCACACTGAAGCTTTCTTT	CASSNSEGYRHTEAFF
NA	NA	TRBV30	TRBJ1-2	TGTGCCTATGAGGGGTATGGCTACACCTTC	CAYEGYGYTF
NA	TRBD1	TRBV28	TRBJ1-1	TGTGCCAGCAGTCAACAGGGGGGGACTGAAGCTTTCTTT	CASSQQGGTEAFF
NA	NA	TRBV5-6	TRBJ1-2	TGTGCCAGCAGCTTGGATTGGGGAGAAGCTAACTATGGCTACACCTTC	CASSLDWGEANYGYTF
NA	NA	TRBV7-8	TRBJ1-5	TGTGCCAGCAGCTTAGCTTCTAGCAATCAGCCCCAGCATTTT	CASSLASSNQPQHF
NA	NA	TRBV4-1	TRBJ2-1	TGCGCCAGCAGCCAAGAGAGAAGGCTAGCGAGAGTAGGGTCCTACAATGAGCAGTTCTTC	CASSQERRLARVGSYNEQFF
NA	NA	TRBV6-5	TRBJ1-1	TGTGCCAGCAGTCCAACGTTCGGGGGCACTGAAGCTTTCTTT	CASSPTFGGTEAFF
NA	NA	TRBV25-1	TRBJ1-1	TGTGCCAGCAGTAGCTTCTTGGGGGCTCCCACTGAAGCTTTCTTT	CASSSFLGAPTEAFF
NA	NA	TRBV27	TRBJ1-1	TGTGCCAGCAGTTTATCGAAAGTGGGCACTGAAGCTTTCTTT	CASSLSKVGTEAFF
NA	TRBD1	TRBV7-6	TRBJ2-1	TGTGCCAGCAGCTCAGACAGGGGGCCTCTCTACAATGAGCAGTTCTTC	CASSSDRGPLYNEQFF
NA	NA	TRBV2	TRBJ1-5	TGTGCCAGCAGGGCCTTTGGGCCCCAGCATTTT	CASRAFGPQHF
NA	TRBD1	TRBV7-8	TRBJ2-1	TGTGCCAGCAGGTTTTCCCACAGGGGGAGTCCTTCCGGTGAGTTCTTC	CASRFSHRGSPSGEFF
NA	TRBD2	TRBV7-9	TRBJ2-2	TGTGCCAGCAGCTTGCTAGCGGTTGCGAACACCGGGGAGCTGTTTTTT	CASSLLAVANTGELFF
once	NA	TRBV7-3	TRBJ1-5	TGTGCCAGCAGCTCATGGGGGACAAGTTATAGCAATCAGCCCCAGCATTTT	CASSSWGTSYSNQPQHF